The rows below give T cell receptor beta chains drawn from one sample of a study of cytomegalovirus exposure and HLA in healthy donors. Generated by immunoSEQ multiplex PCR, the TCRdb table keeps only in-frame clones and is missing some. In the table there are around 140,000 clones, almost 85% of which are singletons. Sequencing was done on a sample of PBMCs. Receptors originate from a woman in her 40s in good health and CMV-seronegative. The CDR3 runs from the conserved cysteine through the conserved F or W. D genes are given only for firm matches. Size values are once, few and many counts, or a class for expanded clones, and some rows have none.

d_gene | abundance | j_gene | v_gene | CDR3nt | CDR3aa
TRBD1 | NA | TRBJ1-5 | TRBV5-6 | TGTGCCAGCAGCCAAGGCCTGACAGGGTATATCCAGCATTTT | CASSQGLTGYIQHF
TRBD2 | NA | TRBJ2-1 | TRBV19 | TGTGCCAGTAGTATAGACCCTAGCGGGACCTACAATGAGCAGTTCTTC | CASSIDPSGTYNEQFF
NA | NA | TRBJ2-1 | TRBV4-1 | TGCGCCAGCAGCCAAAAAGCTCAATTGGTCGGGAGTTCTCCACAGGAGCAGTTCTTC | CASSQKAQLVGSSPQEQFF
NA | NA | TRBJ2-7 | TRBV7-9 | TGTGCCAGCAGCTTAGCGGGAGGACCCCACGAGCAGTACTTC | CASSLAGGPHEQYF
TRBD2 | once | TRBJ2-1 | TRBV14 | TGTGCCAGCAGCCAAATAGCGGGAGTGTACAATGAGCAGTTCTTC | CASSQIAGVYNEQFF
NA | NA | TRBJ2-3 | TRBV28 | TGTGCCAGCAGTTTCCGACAGTTCCTCACAGATACGCAGTATTTT | CASSFRQFLTDTQYF
NA | NA | TRBJ1-5 | TRBV13 | TGTGCCAGCAGCGCGGGGGGCCACAATCAGCCCCAGCATTTT | CASSAGGHNQPQHF
TRBD1 | once | TRBJ1-2 | TRBV28 | TGTGCCAGCAGTTCCCAGACAGGGTCGGGCGGCTACACCTTC | CASSSQTGSGGYTF
NA | NA | TRBJ2-5 | TRBV15 | TGTGCCACCAGCAGAGATCCCAGAGGTATCCAAGAGACCCAGTACTTC | CATSRDPRGIQETQYF
TRBD2 | NA | TRBJ2-7 | TRBV27 | TGTGCCAGCAGTTGGGGACTAGCGGTTCCCTACGAGCAGTACTTC | CASSWGLAVPYEQYF
NA | NA | TRBJ1-1 | TRBV27 | TGTGCCAGCAGAGGACAATCCGCCACTGAAGCTTTCTTT | CASRGQSATEAFF
NA | NA | TRBJ1-2 | TRBV5-6 | TGTGCCAGCGCGACTCCTGCTAACTATGGCTACACCTTC | CASATPANYGYTF
NA | NA | TRBJ2-5 | TRBV9 | TGTGCCAGCACACGCAGGGACCAAGAGACCCAGTACTTC | CASTRRDQETQYF
TRBD1 | NA | TRBJ1-1 | TRBV2 | TGTGCAACAGGGGCTAACACTGAAGCTTTCTTT | CATGANTEAFF
TRBD2 | NA | TRBJ2-7 | TRBV11-2 | TGTGCCAGCAGCTTAGACCCGCGGGAGGGCTACGAGCAGTACTTC | CASSLDPREGYEQYF
NA | few | TRBJ1-5 | TRBV10-3 | TGTGCCATCAGTGATGTGGGGGGGCAGCTGAGCAATCAGCCCCAGCATTTT | CAISDVGGQLSNQPQHF
NA | NA | TRBJ2-7 | TRBV28 | TGTGCCAGCACAGGCTTTAACCCTTACGAGCAGTACTTC | CASTGFNPYEQYF
TRBD1 | NA | TRBJ1-2 | TRBV11-2 | TGTGCCAGCAGACCCAAGGACAGGGGGCTTGGCTACACCTTC | CASRPKDRGLGYTF
NA | NA | TRBJ1-2 | TRBV6-5 | TGTGCCAGCAGTTCATTTCAGGGTCGTTATGGCTACACCTTC | CASSSFQGRYGYTF
NA | NA | TRBJ1-5 | TRBV4-3 | TGCGCCAGCAGCCAAGATTTTTTGGGTAGCAAAACCTCAGCCCAGCATTTT | CASSQDFLGSKTSAQHF
NA | NA | TRBJ2-3 | TRBV7-9 | TGTGCCAGCAGCTTGTTCCGGCAGGGCGCAGATACGCAGTATTTT | CASSLFRQGADTQYF
TRBD2 | NA | TRBJ2-1 | TRBV10-3 | TGTGCCATCAGTGAGTCGGGAGGGCGGAACTCCTACAATGAGCAGTTCTTC | CAISESGGRNSYNEQFF
TRBD1 | NA | TRBJ2-3 | TRBV9 | TGTGCCAGCAGCGAGGGACAGTGGGCTAGCACAGATACGCAGTATTTT | CASSEGQWASTDTQYF
TRBD1 | NA | TRBJ2-7 | TRBV19 | TGTGCCAGTAGTATATCCACACCGGGACAGGGGTTCTACGAGCAGTACTTC | CASSISTPGQGFYEQYF
TRBD2 | NA | TRBJ2-3 | TRBV4-3 | TGCGCCAGCAGCCAAGTAGTAAGGAGCGGGGCAGATACGCAGTATTTT | CASSQVVRSGADTQYF